What follows are 24 T cell receptor beta chains derived from one specimen sequenced in a study of cytomegalovirus exposure and HLA in healthy donors. Primers for the PCR totalled 60 Vbeta and 13 Jbeta. This table comes from immunoSEQ multiplex PCR, and its TCRdb copy is limited to in-frame clones, with some not included. The sample's table shows 150,000 to 200,000 clones. Sequencing was carried out using PBMCs. The receptors originated from a man aged 30 to 39 in good health and CMV-seronegative.

The rearrangement uses TRBV30 and TRBJ1-1, with 8 bases lining up with TRBD1. V lost 0 bases and J lost 1; bases outside the gene matches: 13. Germline CDR1 reads GTSNPN; CDR2 reads SVGIG (reference sequence). CDR3 length: 18 amino acids. The CDR3 sequence: CAWSVLPRTGRSNTEAFF. The CDR3 DNA sequence: TGTGCCTGGAGTGTACTTCCCCGGACAGGGCGGTCGAACACTGAAGCTTTCTTT.

This chain links TRBV6-1 with TRBJ1-2, with 9 bases fitting TRBD1. V shed 7 bases and J 0 bases; nucleotides not matched to a gene: 3. The CDR3 runs 14 residues. Germline V gene sequence: CDR1 MNHNS, CDR2 SASEGT. The CDR3 sequence is CASNRDRANYGYTF. CDR3 sequence (DNA): TGTGCCAGCAACCGGGACAGGGCTAACTATGGCTACACCTTC.

This chain connects TRBV5-5 to TRBJ1-2; tentatively, D is TRBD1 (6 bases). Per the germline V gene, CDR1 is SGHKS and CDR2 is YYEKEE (reference sequence). The ends were cut back, 4 bases at V and 4 bases at J, with 11 bases in the middle. This CDR3 comprises 13 residues. The CDR3 coding sequence is TGTGCCAGCAGCCCTCAGGGGAGCTATGGCTACACCTTC. It codes for CASSPQGSYGYTF.

The V gene is TRBV29-1, the J gene TRBJ1-2; 7 bases fit TRBD1. Trimming at V came to 4 bases and at J to 6 bases, leaving 11 bases not matched to a gene. Per the germline V gene, CDR1 is SQVTM and CDR2 is ANQGSEA. The CDR3 covers 14 residues. The CDR3 nucleotides are TGCAGCGTTGGGCGCAGCTCGCAGGGGGATGGCTACACCTTC. Amino acid sequence: CSVGRSSQGDGYTF.

The chain recombines TRBV5-1 with TRBJ1-1; possible D gene TRBD1, 6 bases. This CDR3 has 14 amino acids. Germline V gene lookup returns CDR1 SGHRS and CDR2 YFSETQ. The ends were cut back, 3 bases at V and 0 bases at J, with 9 bases in the middle. Here the CDR3 reads CASSWTEMNTEAFF. In nucleotides, the CDR3 is TGCGCCAGCAGCTGGACAGAGATGAACACTGAAGCTTTCTTT.

V usage is TRBV28 and J usage is TRBJ1-2, with TRBD1 as a possible D gene (6 bases). There are 13 residues in the CDR3. Germline V lookup: CDR1 MDHEN, CDR2 SYDVKM. The V end lost 8 bases, the J end lost 8 bases, and 18 bases lay between the germline ends. The CDR3 here is CASLIRGERGYTF. The CDR3, as DNA: TGTGCCAGCTTAATCAGGGGCGAAAGGGGCTACACCTTC.

The DNA of the CDR3 is TGTGCCAGCAGTGAATTTGGGGGAGGACGCTCTGGGGCCAACGTCCTGACTTTC. Its translation: CASSEFGGGRSGANVLTF. V and J are TRBV25-1 and TRBJ2-6; a weak D match, TRBD2 (6 bases). Germline CDR1 MGHDK, CDR2 SYGVNS. This CDR3 is built from 18 residues. Deletions cut 1 base from V and 0 bases from J, with 13 bases between.

The chain employs TRBV27 and TRBJ2-7, with 7 bases lining up with TRBD1. V was pared by 1 base and J by 3 bases, with 15 bases of the junction left unmatched. The CDR3 is 18 residues long. CDR1 is MNHEY, CDR2 SMNVEV, per germline (reference sequence). CDR3 coding DNA: TGTGCCAGCAGTTTATTTGTCGGTTACAGGGGTACGAACTACGAGCAGTACTTC. Its translation: CASSLFVGYRGTNYEQYF.

This sequence joins TRBV19 and TRBJ2-5; D uncertain. From germline, CDR1 is LNHDA and CDR2 SQIVND (reference sequence). With 1 base removed from V and 2 bases from J, the gap between germline ends came to 14 bases. The CDR3 has 16 residues. CDR3 loop: CASSIVLGTEQETQYF. The CDR3 region has the DNA TGTGCCAGTAGTATAGTTCTCGGAACAGAACAAGAGACCCAGTACTTC.

V gene TRBV11-2 combines with J gene TRBJ2-7, with 12 bases lining up with TRBD2. Trimming at V came to 5 bases and at J to 5 bases, leaving 7 bases not matched to a gene. Germline loops: CDR1 SGHAT, CDR2 FQNNGV. CDR3 length equals 15 residues. The DNA for the CDR3 is TGTGCCAGCAGCCCTCGACTAGCGGGGGATAACGAGCAGTACTTC. This gives the protein CASSPRLAGDNEQYF. The whole variable domain, filled in from reference TRBV11-2 and TRBJ2-7, reads EAGVAQSPRYKIIEKRQSVAFWCNPISGHATLYWYQQILGQGPKLLIQFQNNGVVDDSQLPKDRFSAERLKGVDSTLKIQPAKLEDSAVYLCASSPRLAGDNEQYFGPGTRLTVT.

The chain joins TRBV28 to TRBJ2-3, with TRBD2 identical over 13 bases. V trimming: 1 base; J trimming: 6 bases; junction bases outside the gene matches: 4. The CDR3 length is 16 residues. Germline V gene lookup returns CDR1 MDHEN and CDR2 SYDVKM. The DNA for the CDR3 is TGTGCCAGCAGTTTATATGGGACTAGCGGGACGGATACGCAGTATTTT. Amino acid sequence: CASSLYGTSGTDTQYF.

The chain is built from TRBV15 and TRBJ2-5; D is possibly TRBD1 (5 bases). The DNA end favors TRBJ2-7, so the J call may be wrong. Germline-derived CDR1 and CDR2 are LNHNV and YYDKDF (reference sequence). This CDR3 is 13 amino acids long. CDR3 protein: CATSADRTYEQYF. The CDR3 region has the DNA TGTGCCACCAGCGCCGACAGAACCTACGAGCAGTACTTC.

The chain links TRBV29-1 to TRBJ1-2, with D uncertain. V lost 3 bases to trimming and J lost 8 bases, with 10 bases between them. This CDR3 spans 11 amino acids. The germline CDR1 and CDR2 sequences are SQVTM and ANQGSEA. This CDR3 reads CSVEGLRGYTF. The CDR3 DNA sequence: TGCAGCGTTGAGGGCCTTAGGGGCTACACCTTC.

The rearrangement uses TRBV7-9 and TRBJ2-5; weak D call: TRBD1 (5 bases). V gave up 7 bases and J gave up 5 bases, with 17 bases separating them. Germline CDR1 SEHNR, CDR2 FQNEAQ (reference sequence). This CDR3 region has 14 residues. Written as DNA, the CDR3 is TGTGCCAGCACCCCCCCAGGGTTCAGGGAGACCCAGTACTTC. This gives the protein CASTPPGFRETQYF.

The chain carries TRBV28 and TRBJ2-6; perhaps TRBD2 as D (7 bases). This CDR3 is built from 18 residues. Trimming stripped 2 bases from V and 0 bases from J, with 14 bases between. Germline V gives CDR1 MDHEN, CDR2 SYDVKM. This CDR3 is CASSLRRGGFSGANVLTF. CDR3 DNA: TGTGCCAGCAGTTTAAGGAGGGGGGGGTTCTCTGGGGCCAACGTCCTGACTTTC. Using reference TRBV28 and TRBJ2-6 for the parts outside the CDR3, the full variable domain is DVKVTQSSRYLVKRTGEKVFLECVQDMDHENMFWYRQDPGLGLRLIYFSYDVKMKEKGDIPEGYSVSREKKERFSLILESASTNQTSMYLCASSLRRGGFSGANVLTFGAGSRLTVL.

This chain connects TRBV19 to TRBJ2-3; TRBD1 might be the D (6 bases). Germline V gives CDR1 LNHDA, CDR2 SQIVND (reference sequence). V dropped 6 bases and J dropped 1 base, with 11 bases sitting between them. The CDR3 consists of 14 residues. DNA of the CDR3: TGTGCCAGTAGCTGGGGGCGGGGCACAGATACGCAGTATTTT. This sequence encodes CASSWGRGTDTQYF.

The J gene is TRBJ2-7, the V gene TRBV5-1; 9 nucleotides line up with TRBD1. J gave up 4 bases and V 2 bases, and 4 bases lay outside the gene matches. There are 14 residues in the CDR3. Germline V gives CDR1 SGHRS, CDR2 YFSETQ. The CDR3 sequence is CASSLQGAPYEQYF. In nucleotides, the CDR3 is TGCGCCAGCAGCTTACAGGGGGCGCCTTACGAGCAGTACTTC.

V gene TRBV20-1 combines with J gene TRBJ2-2, with D unclear. V was shortened by 3 bases and J by 6 bases, with 5 bases between the two germline ends. The CDR3 has 11 residues. Germline V gene lookup returns CDR1 DFQATT and CDR2 SNEGSKA (reference sequence). CDR3 nucleotides: TGCAGTGCTAGGGCTGCCGGGGAGCTGTTTTTT. Amino acid sequence: CSARAAGELFF.

The chain links TRBV6-5 to TRBJ2-3; TRBD1 matches at 9 bases. With V trimmed by 5 bases and J by 4 bases, 7 bases remained unmatched. The CDR3 runs 15 residues. Germline assignment: CDR1 MNHEY and CDR2 SVGAGI. This chain's CDR3 is CASSHTRQGADTQYF. The CDR3 coding sequence is TGTGCCAGCAGTCATACGAGACAGGGGGCAGATACGCAGTATTTT.

The V call is TRBV7-2, the J call TRBJ2-3, with no clear D. Germline assignment: CDR1 SGHTA and CDR2 FQGNSA. The CDR3 length is 13 residues. V lost 7 bases, J lost 2 bases, and 10 bases lay in between. The CDR3 nucleotides read TGTGCCAGCAAGTTGGCTGTCACAGATACGCAGTATTTT. Translating gives CASKLAVTDTQYF.

The CDR3 here is CASSRTSGTDTQYF. The CDR3 DNA reads as TGTGCCAGCAGTAGGACTAGTGGCACAGATACGCAGTATTTT. This chain joins TRBV9 and TRBJ2-3; 7 nucleotides line up with TRBD2. Germline CDR1 and CDR2: SGDLS and YYNGEE. The CDR3 contains 14 residues. Unmatched junction bases numbered 4, after V lost 5 bases and J lost 1 base.

The rearrangement links TRBV4-1 to TRBJ2-2; no firm D call. Trimming removed 3 bases from V and 6 bases from J, with 14 bases in between. The CDR3 is 15 amino acids. Per the germline V gene, CDR1 is MGHRA and CDR2 is YSYEKL. The CDR3 bases are TGCGCCAGCAGCCAGGGCCAAGCTGCCCCCGGGGAGCTGTTTTTT. Translated: CASSQGQAAPGELFF.

CDR3 protein: CASSPPTGSSYNEQFF. CDR3 nucleotides: TGTGCCAGCTCACCACCGACGGGGAGCTCCTACAATGAGCAGTTCTTC. The chain links TRBV18 to TRBJ2-1; perhaps TRBD2 as D (5 bases). V lost 0 bases and J lost 0, with 9 bases in between. Germline CDR1 reads KGHSH; CDR2 reads LQKENI. The CDR3 contains 16 residues.

The chain couples TRBV28 to TRBJ2-6; D call uncertain. Germline CDR1 MDHEN, CDR2 SYDVKM. The CDR3 is 13 amino acids. V shed 9 bases and J shed 4 bases, with 10 bases lying between them. The CDR3 DNA reads as TGTGCCAGTAGGCGGCAGGGGGCCAACGTCCTGACTTTC. Protein product: CASRRQGANVLTF.